The rows below give T cell receptor beta chains drawn from one sample of a study of molecular identifiers for immune sequencing clone quantification. TCRdb itself ran the PCR reads through MiXCR, one entry per CDR3 protein. The table lists 100,000 or so distinct CDR3 sequences, 21% of them singletons. What was sequenced was naive CD8+ T cells from blood, with Jurkat cell RNA spiked in. These receptors were obtained from a human donor in good health. Some libraries in this study had Jurkat cell RNA spiked in. Both conserved end residues are part of each CDR3. D genes are given only for firm matches. Clone size is given for some rows only: seen once, a few or many times, or a class if the clone is expanded.

>TRBD2|TRBV7-8|TRBJ2-5|NA
TGTGCCAGCAGCTTACTTGGAATAGCGGGGAGGGAGACCCAGTACTTC
CASSLLGIAGRETQYF
>NA|TRBV4-3|TRBJ1-1|NA
TGCGCCAGCAGCCAAGATAATTGGAGGGACATATACACTGAAGCTTTCTTT
CASSQDNWRDIYTEAFF
>NA|TRBV6-5|TRBJ2-2|NA
TGTGCCAGCAGTCCCGGGGTGGGCACCGGGGAGCTGTTTTTT
CASSPGVGTGELFF
>TRBD1|TRBV28|TRBJ2-2|few
TGTGCCAGCAAGTCAAGACAGGGGGCGGGCACCGGGGAGCTGTTTTTT
CASKSRQGAGTGELFF
>NA|TRBV4-3|TRBJ1-2|NA
TGCGCCAGCAGCCAATTCTGGGGCGCAGGGTATGGCTACACCTTC
CASSQFWGAGYGYTF
>NA|TRBV5-6|TRBJ2-7|many
TGTGCCAGCAGCTTGTCCGGGGAAGATCCCGAGCAGTACTTC
CASSLSGEDPEQYF
>NA|TRBV7-9|TRBJ2-7|NA
TGTGCCAGCAGCTTGGGGGTGGGACCTTCGTTCGAGCAGTACTTC
CASSLGVGPSFEQYF
>TRBD1|TRBV4-2|TRBJ2-5|NA
TGTGCCAGCAGCCAAGCCTGGACAGGGGCAGGAGAGACCAAGTACTTC
CASSQAWTGAGETKYF
>NA|TRBV7-9|TRBJ2-7|few
TGTGCCAGCAGCCCGGTTGGGGCAGGTCGGGGAAAGCTTCACGAGCAGTACTTC
CASSPVGAGRGKLHEQYF
>TRBD2|TRBV27|TRBJ2-5|few
TGTGCCAGCAGCCCCATCACTAGCGGGAGGGGTGAGACCCAGTACTTC
CASSPITSGRGETQYF
>NA|TRBV6-5|TRBJ1-1|many
TGTGCCAGCAGCCCACAACAGAACACTGAAGCTTTCTTT
CASSPQQNTEAFF
>NA|TRBV6-5|TRBJ2-1|NA
TGTGCCAGCAGTTACTCGACATACAATGAGCAGTTCTTC
CASSYSTYNEQFF
>NA|TRBV7-9|TRBJ1-1|many
TGTGCCAGCAGGAGAGATACGGGGGGCACTGAAGCTTTCTTT
CASRRDTGGTEAFF
>NA|TRBV12-5|TRBJ1-1|NA
TGTGCTAGTGGTTTAGGGATGGCGGAGAACACTGAAGCTTTCTTT
CASGLGMAENTEAFF
>TRBD1|TRBV3-1|TRBJ2-1|once
TGTGCCAGCAGCCAAGATCGGCCCGGACAGGGTGTAAATGAGCAGTTCTTC
CASSQDRPGQGVNEQFF
>NA|TRBV30|TRBJ1-1|NA
TGTGCCTGGAGTGTCCGGGGGCGAGGCACTGAAGCTTTCTTT
CAWSVRGRGTEAFF
>TRBD1|TRBV2|TRBJ1-5|many
TGTGCCAGCAGTGAAGGGACAGGTAGCAATCAGCCCCAGCATTTT
CASSEGTGSNQPQHF
>TRBD2|TRBV13|TRBJ2-3|many
TGTGCCAGCAGCCCCCGCGGAGCGGGAGAACGTTATACGCAGTATTTT
CASSPRGAGERYTQYF
>TRBD1|TRBV15|TRBJ2-7|NA
TGTGCCACCAGCAGGGGGGACAGGGCCTACGAGCAGTACTTC
CATSRGDRAYEQYF
>NA|TRBV9|TRBJ1-5|NA
TGTGCCAGCAGCAAAGAAGGGAGTCAAAATCAGCCCCAGCATTTT
CASSKEGSQNQPQHF
>TRBD2|TRBV6-1|TRBJ2-7|few
TGTGCCAGCAGTGAAGGGACAGCGGGGGCTCACCAGCAGTACTTC
CASSEGTAGAHQQYF
>TRBD1|TRBV4-3|TRBJ1-5|many
TGCGCCAGCAGCCAAGATCGGCTCGGGACAGTTCGGCAGCCCCAGCATTTT
CASSQDRLGTVRQPQHF
>NA|TRBV29-1|TRBJ2-3|many
TGCAGCGGCTCGGACGAGGTGGGAGATACGCAGTATTTT
CSGSDEVGDTQYF
>NA|TRBV10-1|TRBJ2-1|NA
TGCGCCAGCAGTGAGGGTGGGGGGATCGGTTTGAAGTTCTTC
CASSEGGGIGLKFF
>NA|TRBV12-3/TRBV12-4|TRBJ2-2|many
TGTGCCAGCAGTTTTGGCACCCCGAACACCGGGGAGCTGTTTTTT
CASSFGTPNTGELFF
>TRBD1|TRBV5-1|TRBJ2-7|many
TGCGCCAGCAGCACCCTCGGGACAGGGGGCTACGAGCAGTACTTC
CASSTLGTGGYEQYF
>TRBD2|TRBV13|TRBJ2-1|NA
TGTGCCAGCAGCCCGGCACTAGCGGACGAACTCCCCTACAATGAGCAGTTCTTC
CASSPALADELPYNEQFF
>NA|TRBV21-1|TRBJ2-7|many
TGTGCCAGCAGCAAAAAGGGCAGGGGGCGAAGCCACGAGCAGTACTTC
CASSKKGRGRSHEQYF
>NA|TRBV6-1|TRBJ2-7|NA
TGTGCCAGCAGTGAAGGGGTTACCTACGAGCAGTACTTC
CASSEGVTYEQYF
>NA|TRBV11-2|TRBJ2-7|few
TGTGCCAGCAGCTATGATTCCCACTACGCCTACGAGCAGTACTTC
CASSYDSHYAYEQYF
>TRBD2|TRBV7-6|TRBJ2-5|many
TGTGCCAGCAGCTTAGGGCTAGCGGGGAACTGGGGCCAAGAGACCCAGTACTTC
CASSLGLAGNWGQETQYF
>NA|TRBV20-1|TRBJ2-7|many
TGCAGTGCTATTTCCCTTTCGAGCCCTCTGAGCTCCTACGAGCAGTACTTC
CSAISLSSPLSSYEQYF
>NA|TRBV30|TRBJ2-7|NA
TGTGCCTGGAGACAGGGAGTCACCTACGAGCAGTACTTC
CAWRQGVTYEQYF
>NA|TRBV5-4|TRBJ2-7|many
TGTGCCGTTCAGCACTCGAGCTCCTACGAGCAGTACTTC
CAVQHSSSYEQYF
>NA|TRBV6-2/TRBV6-3|TRBJ2-7|NA
TGTGCCAGCACCAACCTGCGGGGGCCCTCCTACGAGCAGTACTTC
CASTNLRGPSYEQYF
>NA|TRBV4-1|TRBJ2-1|many
TGCGCCAGCAGCCATGGAGGGGGGACCTCCTACAATGAGCAGTTCTTC
CASSHGGGTSYNEQFF
>NA|TRBV7-9|TRBJ2-7|NA
TGTGCCAGCCAGGATGTCGGCAGCTCCTACGAGCAGTACTTC
CASQDVGSSYEQYF
>NA|TRBV2|TRBJ2-7|NA
TGTGCCAGCAGCGCAGGGGGCGGGGGCTACGAGCAGTACTTC
CASSAGGGGYEQYF
>NA|TRBV4-3|TRBJ2-2|NA
TGCGCCAGCAGCCAAGATAGAGCAGGGGGGGTCGGGGAGCTGTTTTTT
CASSQDRAGGVGELFF
>TRBD1|TRBV3-1|TRBJ2-7|many
TGTGCCAGCAGCCAATCGAGACAGGGGGCTTTTTCGGAGCAGTACTTC
CASSQSRQGAFSEQYF
>TRBD1|TRBV28|TRBJ2-3|many
TGTGCCAGCAGTATGAGGACAGGCTTCACAGATACGCAGTATTTT
CASSMRTGFTDTQYF
>NA|TRBV6-2/TRBV6-3|TRBJ1-1|many
TGTGCCAGCAGTTACTCGATGGACAGAAACACTGAAGCTTTCTTT
CASSYSMDRNTEAFF
>TRBD2|TRBV2|TRBJ2-3|many
TGTGCCAGCAGAGCTACTAGCGGGGGGGCTAAAGATACGCAGTATTTT
CASRATSGGAKDTQYF
>NA|TRBV20-1|TRBJ2-7|NA
TGCAGTGGCGTAGGGCGGGGCGAGCAGTACTTC
CSGVGRGEQYF
>NA|TRBV28|TRBJ1-5|NA
TGTGCCAGCAGTTTACGGGACCTCGCCGGAACCCAGCATTTT
CASSLRDLAGTQHF
>NA|TRBV11-2|TRBJ1-5|few
TGTGCCAGCAGCCTCCCCCGGGGGGGTTCCAATCAGCCCCAGCATTTT
CASSLPRGGSNQPQHF